This TCR beta chain was captured in a study of Graves' ophthalmopathy and Graves' hyperthyroidism. Study in general: No treatment had been given when peripheral blood was collected at initial diagnosis. Findings of the study overall: Using 13 signatures, a model distinguished ophthalmopathy from stable hyperthyroidism, reaching just under 90% sensitivity and 80% to 83% specificity.

No donor had other autoimmune disease, uncontrolled infection, pregnancy or lactation. It was on clinical symptoms, serum thyroxine, TRAb, thyroid ultrasound and orbital computed tomography that diagnosis relied. Trimming took 8 bases from V and 8 from J; bases not matched to a gene: 9. This CDR3 is 12 amino acids long. Germline values: CDR1 GTSNPN, CDR2 SVGIG (reference sequence). For repertoire sequencing, the TCR beta CDR3 regions were amplified from RNA transcripts. In the first round, RT-PCR was carried out with HTBI primers, and a multiplex PCR formed the second round. MiXCR, run by TCRdb on the multiplex PCR reads, gives a single entry per CDR3 protein. The sample has about 160,000 distinct CDR3 sequences; 35% to 50% are singletons. As to this clonotype: Its specificity is not known.

V usage is TRBV30 and J usage is TRBJ1-2; 9 bases are shared with TRBD1. The receptor's source is a man aged 25 to 45 with Graves' ophthalmopathy. Sequencing input: peripheral blood. CDR3 region: CAARTGARGYTF. The CDR3, as DNA: TGTGCCGCACGGACAGGGGCGCGGGGCTACACCTTC.